The T cell receptor (beta chain) described here comes from a study of blood T cells in healthy people across ages. Then a second PCR, running roughly 7 to 11 cycles, was carried out with a sample-barcoded 5' primer and a J-beta primer mix. Each CDR3 protein gets one entry after TCRdb re-called the 5' RACE reads with MiXCR. The sample consists of more than 750,000 distinct CDR3 sequences, roughly 29% of them appearing once. Only a few counts were recorded for this clonotype. Trimming removed 1 base from V and 8 bases from J, with 6 bases in between. Germline V lookup: CDR1 SGHTA, CDR2 FQGNSA. This CDR3 region has 11 residues. These data were also reused for a study on T cells of mothers and their children.

The V and J genes are TRBV7-2 and TRBJ2-7; no reliable D call. The receptor was isolated from a woman aged 40 to 50 in good health. Sequencing was carried out using blood. CDR3 bases: TGTGCCAGCAGCTTAGAAGAAAAGCAGTACTTC. Translated: CASSLEEKQYF. Filled out from reference TRBV7-2 and TRBJ2-7, the complete variable domain reads GAGVSQSPSNKVTEKGKDVELRCDPISGHTALYWYRQSLGQGLEFLIYFQGNSAPDKSGLPSDRFSAERTGGSVSTLTIQRTQQEDSAVYLCASSLEEKQYFGPGTRLTVT.